What follows are 18 T cell receptor beta chains derived from one specimen sequenced in a study of blood T cell repertoires in COVID-19. The assay was immunoSEQ multiplex PCR, and TCRdb's table has in-frame clones only and misses some. The sample includes 240,000 or so clones, roughly 87% seen only once; the top ten take 7.2%. Material: peripheral blood. The receptors stem from a man aged 55 to 70 who had recovered from COVID-19.

The chain combines TRBV5-7 with TRBJ2-2, with D unresolved. TRBV5-7 is an open reading frame whose function is uncertain. Trimming stripped 4 bases from V and 8 bases from J, with 27 bases between. This CDR3 comprises 18 residues. CDR3 residues: CASSAADILIFFAGELFF. CDR3 DNA: TGTGCCAGCAGCGCAGCTGACATCCTAATATTCTTCGCGGGGGAGCTGTTTTTT.

V usage is TRBV24-1 and J usage is TRBJ2-3; D gene unclear. Germline values: CDR1 KGHDR, CDR2 SFDVKD. This CDR3 spans 15 amino acids. The V end was cut by 1 base, the J end by 0 bases, with 7 bases between. The CDR3 loop reads CATSDFRLSTDTQYF. The CDR3 DNA is TGTGCCACCAGTGATTTCCGTCTCAGCACAGATACGCAGTATTTT.

The chain links TRBV5-8 to TRBJ2-3, with 8 bases matching TRBD1. The CDR3 sequence is 17 residues long. The J segment lost 2 bases and the V segment lost 6 bases, leaving 14 bases of the junction unmatched. CDR1 is SGHTS, CDR2 YDEGEE, per germline. The DNA for the CDR3 is TGTGCCAGCATCCGAAAGGGGACAGGAAGCTTCACAGATACGCAGTATTTT. Encoded protein: CASIRKGTGSFTDTQYF.

The rearrangement links TRBV3-1 (or the pseudogene TRBV3-2) to TRBJ2-3, with D perhaps TRBD2 (6 bases). V was trimmed by 4 bases and J by 0 bases, leaving 17 bases between them. The CDR3 runs to 17 residues. Germline V gene lookup returns CDR1 LGHDT and CDR2 YNNKEL (reference sequence). Here the CDR3 reads CASSPDLAGPSTDTQYF. The CDR3, as DNA: TGTGCCAGCAGCCCAGACCTGGCGGGGCCTAGCACAGATACGCAGTATTTT.

This clone came up a few times. V is TRBV27 and J is TRBJ1-3; 7 nucleotides agree with TRBD1. The V gene's germline CDR1 is MNHEY and CDR2 SMNVEV (reference sequence). V lost 5 bases and J lost 3; bases outside the gene matches: 10. The CDR3 covers 16 residues. CDR3 sequence reads: CASSPITGVGGNTIYF. The CDR3 DNA is TGTGCCAGCAGTCCCATTACAGGGGTAGGTGGAAACACCATATATTTT.

V gene TRBV5-1 combines with J gene TRBJ1-1; D is ambiguous. CDR1 and CDR2 (germline): SGHRS, YFSETQ. V was cut by 0 bases and J by 5 bases, with 14 bases left in between. This CDR3 is 15 amino acids long. CDR3 in DNA: TGCGCCAGCAGCTTGGAGGCACGGGCGGGGACTGAAGCTTTCTTT. It codes for CASSLEARAGTEAFF.

J is TRBJ1-5 and V is TRBV2; D remains ambiguous. There are 13 residues in the CDR3. Germline assignment: CDR1 SNHLY and CDR2 FYNNEI. Trimming shortened V by 3 bases and J by 5 bases, and 8 bases separated the two germline ends. Here the CDR3 reads CASSEGRDQPQHF. The CDR3 DNA sequence: TGTGCCAGCAGTGAGGGCCGCGATCAGCCCCAGCATTTT.

J is TRBJ1-3 and V is TRBV2; TRBD1 is a possible D gene (6 bases). Germline V gene data show CDR1 as SNHLY and CDR2 as FYNNEI. The V and J ends lost 5 bases and 4 bases respectively, with 12 bases between them. The CDR3 is 14 residues long. CDR3 DNA sequence: TGTGCCAGCAGTCCCGGGGGGGCAGGAAACACCATATATTTT. As protein: CASSPGGAGNTIYF.

The chain has TRBV19 and TRBJ2-5, with TRBD2 identical over 10 bases. The CDR3 has 18 residues. CDR1 LNHDA and CDR2 SQIVND come from the germline V gene (reference sequence). With 3 bases clipped from V and 2 bases from J, the junction kept 12 bases outside the gene matches. The CDR3 region is CASSMKYLGSGGQETQYF. The CDR3 DNA reads as TGTGCCAGTAGTATGAAGTATTTGGGTAGCGGGGGGCAAGAGACCCAGTACTTC.

Only a few counts were recorded for this clone. This chain links TRBV5-1 with TRBJ1-1, with TRBD1 as a possible D gene (6 bases). Trimming pared 5 bases from V and 0 bases from J, leaving 14 bases between. The V gene's germline CDR1 is SGHRS and CDR2 YFSETQ. This CDR3 comprises 15 residues. The CDR3 DNA sequence: TGCGCCAGCAGGGAAGGGGGGGAATTGAACACTGAAGCTTTCTTT. Translating gives CASREGGELNTEAFF.

This clone was picked up one time. The chain is built from TRBV5-1 and TRBJ2-2, with D unclear. The germline V and J ends were trimmed by 5 bases and 6 bases, with 8 bases remaining between them. The CDR3 loop spans 12 amino acids. Looked up from germline, CDR1 is SGHRS and CDR2 is YFSETQ. The CDR3 region is CASRRAAGELFF. The DNA for the CDR3 is TGCGCCAGCAGAAGAGCCGCCGGGGAGCTGTTTTTT.

With regard to this clone: This same CDR3 is encoded by further DNA sequences in the sample. The chain combines TRBV19 with TRBJ1-6, with 11 bases lining up with TRBD1. The CDR3 totals 14 residues. J lost 7 bases, V lost 6 bases, and 2 bases had no gene match. Looked up from germline, CDR1 is LNHDA and CDR2 is SQIVND (reference sequence). CDR3 DNA sequence: TGTGCCAGTAGCCGGGACAGGGGGAATTCACCCCTCCACTTT. Protein sequence: CASSRDRGNSPLHF.

The CDR3 DNA follows: TGTGCCAGTAGTAGAAGGGGAAACATTCAGTACTTC. Protein product: CASSRRGNIQYF. This sequence joins TRBV19 and TRBJ2-4, with D perhaps matching TRBD1 (5 bases). The germline CDR1 and CDR2 sequences are LNHDA and SQIVND (reference sequence). V lost 4 bases and J 6 bases, leaving 7 bases between the germline ends. This CDR3 contains 12 residues.

The chain carries TRBV7-9 and TRBJ1-2; D is possibly TRBD1 (6 bases). Germline V CDR1 and CDR2: SEHNR, FQNEAQ (reference sequence). Trimming took off 8 bases at V and 4 bases at J, with 14 bases between the two ends. The CDR3 extends over 13 amino acids. CDR3: CASGRQDSYGYTF. In DNA form, the CDR3 reads TGTGCCAGCGGGAGACAGGACTCCTATGGCTACACCTTC. The full variable domain, rest sourced from reference TRBV7-9 and TRBJ1-2, is DTGVSQNPRHKITKRGQNVTFRCDPISEHNRLYWYRQTLGQGPEFLTYFQNEAQLEKSRLLSDRFSAERPKGSFSTLEIQRTEQGDSAMYLCASGRQDSYGYTFGSGTRLTVV.

This clone showed up just once. The CDR3 sequence is CASSLTTGGSTEAFF. CDR3 nucleotide sequence: TGTGCCAGCAGTTTAACTACAGGGGGCTCCACTGAAGCTTTCTTT. This chain joins TRBV27 and TRBJ1-1, with 9 bases identical to TRBD1. The CDR3 has 15 amino acids. The V and J ends lost 2 bases and 4 bases, in that order; junction bases with no gene match: 5. The germline gives CDR1 MNHEY, CDR2 SMNVEV (reference sequence).

The chain combines TRBV9 with TRBJ2-3; 7 nucleotides align to TRBD2. Unmatched junction bases numbered 9, after V lost 3 bases and J lost 5 bases. Germline loops: CDR1 SGDLS, CDR2 YYNGEE. This CDR3 has 15 residues. The CDR3 region has the DNA TGTGCCAGCAGCGGCGCGGGGGAGGGGCGAGATACGCAGTATTTT. It codes for CASSGAGEGRDTQYF.

This clone was observed a few times. The chain links TRBV2 to TRBJ2-7, with 9 bases aligning to TRBD1. J was trimmed by 6 bases and V by 4 bases; bases with no gene match: 7. The CDR3 covers 14 residues. The V gene's germline CDR1 is SNHLY and CDR2 FYNNEI. The CDR3 DNA reads TGTGCCAGCAGTGCACAGGGACAGGGAATCGAGCAGTACGTC. The encoded protein is CASSAQGQGIEQYV.

The chain recombines TRBV10-3 with TRBJ1-5, with D possibly TRBD1 on 5 matching bases. Per the germline V gene, CDR1 is ENHRY and CDR2 is SYGVKD. The V end was cut by 6 bases, the J end by 7 bases, with 16 bases between. This CDR3 contains 14 residues. CDR3 DNA sequence: TGTGCCATCAGAGACTCAGGGCAACGGCAGCCCCAGCATTTT. It yields the protein CAIRDSGQRQPQHF.